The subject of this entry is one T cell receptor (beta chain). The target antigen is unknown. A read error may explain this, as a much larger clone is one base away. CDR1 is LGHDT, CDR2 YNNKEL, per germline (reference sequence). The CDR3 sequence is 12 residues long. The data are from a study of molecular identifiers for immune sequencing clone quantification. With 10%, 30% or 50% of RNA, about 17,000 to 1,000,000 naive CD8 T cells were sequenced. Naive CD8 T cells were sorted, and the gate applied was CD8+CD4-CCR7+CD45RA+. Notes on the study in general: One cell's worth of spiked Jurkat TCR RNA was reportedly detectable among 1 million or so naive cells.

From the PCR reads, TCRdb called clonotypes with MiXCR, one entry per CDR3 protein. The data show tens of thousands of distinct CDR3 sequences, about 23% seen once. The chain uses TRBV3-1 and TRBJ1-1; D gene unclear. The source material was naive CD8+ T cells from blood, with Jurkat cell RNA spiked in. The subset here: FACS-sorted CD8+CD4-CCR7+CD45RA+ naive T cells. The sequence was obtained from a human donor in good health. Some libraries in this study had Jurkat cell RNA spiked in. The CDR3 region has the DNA TGTGCCAGCAGCCAAGCTTACACTGGAGCTTTCTTT. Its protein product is CASSQAYTGAFF.